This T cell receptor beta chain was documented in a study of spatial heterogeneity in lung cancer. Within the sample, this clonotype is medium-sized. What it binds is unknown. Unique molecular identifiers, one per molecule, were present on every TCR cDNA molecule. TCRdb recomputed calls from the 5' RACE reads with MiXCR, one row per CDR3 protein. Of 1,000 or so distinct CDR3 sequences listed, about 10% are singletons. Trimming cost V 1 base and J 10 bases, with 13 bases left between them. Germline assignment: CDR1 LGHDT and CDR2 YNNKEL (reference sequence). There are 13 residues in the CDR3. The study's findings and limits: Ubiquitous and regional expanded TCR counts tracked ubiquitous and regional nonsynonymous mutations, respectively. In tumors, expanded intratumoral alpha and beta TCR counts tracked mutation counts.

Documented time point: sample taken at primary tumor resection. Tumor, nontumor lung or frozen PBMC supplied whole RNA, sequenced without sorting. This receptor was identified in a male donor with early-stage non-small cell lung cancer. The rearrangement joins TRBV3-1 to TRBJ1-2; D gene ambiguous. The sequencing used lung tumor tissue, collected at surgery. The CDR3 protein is CASSQAVEVDYTF. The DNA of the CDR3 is TGTGCCAGCAGCCAAGCGGTCGAAGTTGACTACACCTTC.